These 12 T cell receptor beta chains share one sample of origin, sequenced in a study of CD8+ T cells in alopecia areata. As for treatment: oral pan-JAK inhibitor, 5-10 mg twice daily. After isolation, RNA underwent reverse transcription to generate cDNA as the sequencing template. Data came from immunoSEQ multiplex PCR; TCRdb stores just in-frame clones and leaves some out. This repertoire shows over 150,000 clones, approximately 62% found once; its top ten account for 14%. The sample was CD4+ T cells sorted from blood, taken at week 24, from a patient treated with tofacitinib. These receptors originate from a human donor with alopecia areata.

J is TRBJ2-7 and V is TRBV11-2; D is uncertain. The CDR3 length is 13 residues. CDR1 is SGHAT and CDR2 is FQNNGV in the germline V gene. V lost 1 base and J 2 bases, leaving 6 bases between the germline ends. CDR3 residues: CASSLGQTYEQYF. The CDR3 DNA follows: TGTGCCAGCAGCTTAGGGCAGACCTACGAGCAGTACTTC.

This sequence joins TRBV7-3 and TRBJ1-2; D not resolved. V was cut by 5 bases and J by 6 bases, with 16 bases left in between. Germline V gene data show CDR1 as SGHTA and CDR2 as FQGTGA. CDR3 length equals 14 residues. The CDR3 nucleotides read TGTGCCAGCAGCCCCGACGGGTCGCAGGATGGCTACACCTTC. Translation gives CASSPDGSQDGYTF.

The V gene is TRBV5-4, the J gene TRBJ2-1; a weak D match, TRBD1 (5 bases). The CDR3 extends over 13 amino acids. Germline values: CDR1 SGHNT, CDR2 YYREEE (reference sequence). Trimming cost V 3 bases and J 12 bases, with 16 bases left between them. The CDR3 coding sequence is TGTGCCAGCAGCTCACCGACAGCCACATGGCAGTTCTTC. Encoded protein: CASSSPTATWQFF.

The chain links TRBV6-5 to TRBJ1-5; a weak D match, TRBD1 (6 bases). This CDR3 is 15 amino acids long. Germline loops: CDR1 MNHEY, CDR2 SVGAGI. Deletions cut 6 bases from V and 1 base from J, with 13 bases between. CDR3 sequence (DNA): TGTGCCAGCAGACTCGACAGGATGAGCAATCAGCCCCAGCATTTT. Protein product: CASRLDRMSNQPQHF.

A few counts support this clone. The V call is TRBV29-1, the J call TRBJ1-5; 7 nucleotides align to TRBD1. This CDR3 has 13 amino acids. Germline CDR1 is SQVTM and CDR2 is ANQGSEA. The J segment lost 5 bases and the V segment lost 6 bases, leaving 7 bases of the junction unmatched. The CDR3 DNA reads as TGCAGCGTCGTAGACAGGGTCGATCAGCCCCAGCATTTT. This sequence encodes CSVVDRVDQPQHF.

The chain couples TRBV2 to TRBJ1-1, with 7 positions matching TRBD1. Germline V gene sequence: CDR1 SNHLY, CDR2 FYNNEI. V lost 11 bases, J lost 1 base, and 7 bases stayed unmatched. This CDR3 region has 13 residues. The CDR3 sequence: CAWKGQPNTEAFF. The CDR3 DNA is TGTGCCTGGAAGGGACAGCCGAACACTGAAGCTTTCTTT.

This clone appeared a single time. The V gene is TRBV11-3, the J gene TRBJ2-5; D gene unclear. This CDR3 has 15 residues. V lost 1 base, J lost 2 bases, and 11 bases lay in between. Germline CDR1 and CDR2: SGHNT and YENEEA. The CDR3 DNA reads TGTGCCAGCAGCTTAGGTTTCGGCGTTCAAGAGACCCAGTACTTC. It specifies CASSLGFGVQETQYF.

The rearrangement links TRBV2 to TRBJ2-6; 12 positions agree with TRBD1. The CDR3 is 18 residues long. V trimming: 6 bases; J trimming: 4 bases; junction bases outside the gene matches: 10. Germline-derived CDR1 and CDR2 are SNHLY and FYNNEI. The CDR3 sequence is CASSFAGQGAPGANVLTF. The CDR3 coding sequence is TGTGCCAGCAGCTTTGCGGGACAGGGGGCGCCCGGGGCCAACGTCCTGACTTTC.

The chain links TRBV29-1 to TRBJ2-7; D uncertain. With 1 base removed from V and 4 bases from J, the gap between germline ends came to 11 bases. Germline lookup yields CDR1 SQVTM and CDR2 ANQGSEA. CDR3 length equals 13 residues. The chain's CDR3 is CSVEGAQTYEQYF. CDR3 nucleotide sequence: TGCAGCGTTGAAGGGGCCCAGACTTACGAGCAGTACTTC.

This CDR3 reads CASSRPTTGHYGYTF. DNA of the CDR3: TGCGCCAGCAGCCGCCCAACGACAGGGCACTATGGCTACACCTTC. The chain links TRBV4-1 to TRBJ1-2, with 7 bases lining up with TRBD1. Germline V gene sequence: CDR1 MGHRA, CDR2 YSYEKL. The length of the CDR3 is 15 residues. Trimming removed 4 bases from V and 3 bases from J; junction bases left unmatched: 8.

The chain is built from TRBV15 and TRBJ1-2; no reliable D call. CDR3 size: 14 residues. From germline, CDR1 is LNHNV and CDR2 YYDKDF (reference sequence). Trimming shortened V by 0 bases and J by 1 base, and 6 bases separated the two germline ends. The CDR3 DNA follows: TGTGCCACCAGCAGAGACGTCCTTAACTATGGCTACACCTTC. Encoded protein: CATSRDVLNYGYTF.

The chain carries TRBV30 and TRBJ1-2; D gene ambiguous. CDR3 length: 15 residues. Per the germline V gene, CDR1 is GTSNPN and CDR2 is SVGIG (reference sequence). V lost 4 bases to trimming and J lost 0 bases, with 15 bases between them. CDR3 coding DNA: TGTGCCTGGATAGAACCCGGACGGACTAACTATGGCTACACCTTC. Its protein is CAWIEPGRTNYGYTF.